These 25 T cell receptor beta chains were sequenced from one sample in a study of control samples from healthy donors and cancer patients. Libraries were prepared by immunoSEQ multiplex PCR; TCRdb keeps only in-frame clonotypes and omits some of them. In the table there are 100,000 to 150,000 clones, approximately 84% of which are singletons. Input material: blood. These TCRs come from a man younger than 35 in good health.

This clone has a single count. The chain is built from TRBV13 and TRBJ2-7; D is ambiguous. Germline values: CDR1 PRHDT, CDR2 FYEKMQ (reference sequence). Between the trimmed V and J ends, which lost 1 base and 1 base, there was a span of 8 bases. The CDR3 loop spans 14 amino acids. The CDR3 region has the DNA TGTGCCAGCAGCTTAGAAAAGGGATCCTACGAGCAGTACTTC. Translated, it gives CASSLEKGSYEQYF. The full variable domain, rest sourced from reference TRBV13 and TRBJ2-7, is AAGVIQSPRHLIKEKRETATLKCYPIPRHDTVYWYQQGPGQDPQFLISFYEKMQSDKGSIPDRFSAQQFSDYHSELNMSSLELGDSALYFCASSLEKGSYEQYFGPGTRLTVT.

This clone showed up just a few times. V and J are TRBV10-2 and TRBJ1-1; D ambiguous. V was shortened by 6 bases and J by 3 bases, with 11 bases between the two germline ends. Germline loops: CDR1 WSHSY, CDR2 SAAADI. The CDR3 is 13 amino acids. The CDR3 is CASRIGRDTEAFF. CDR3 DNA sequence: TGCGCCAGCAGAATTGGACGGGACACTGAAGCTTTCTTT.

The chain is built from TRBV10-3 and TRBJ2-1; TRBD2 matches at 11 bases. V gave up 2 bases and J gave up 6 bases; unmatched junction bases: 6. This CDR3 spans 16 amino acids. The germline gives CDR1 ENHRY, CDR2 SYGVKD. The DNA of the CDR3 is TGTGCCATCAGTGAGGGTAGCGGGAGGGCCGGCAATGAGCAGTTCTTC. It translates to CAISEGSGRAGNEQFF.

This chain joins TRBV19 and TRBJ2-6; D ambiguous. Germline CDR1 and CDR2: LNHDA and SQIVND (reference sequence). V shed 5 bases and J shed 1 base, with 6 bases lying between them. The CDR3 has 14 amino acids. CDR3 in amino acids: CASSVGSGANVLTF. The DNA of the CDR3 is TGTGCCAGTAGTGTAGGATCTGGGGCCAACGTCCTGACTTTC.

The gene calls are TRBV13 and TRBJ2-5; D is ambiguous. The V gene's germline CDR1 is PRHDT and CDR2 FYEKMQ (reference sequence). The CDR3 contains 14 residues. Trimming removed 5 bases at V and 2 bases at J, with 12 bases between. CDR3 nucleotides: TGTGCCAGCAGCACGCTGACACATCAAGAGACCCAGTACTTC. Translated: CASSTLTHQETQYF.

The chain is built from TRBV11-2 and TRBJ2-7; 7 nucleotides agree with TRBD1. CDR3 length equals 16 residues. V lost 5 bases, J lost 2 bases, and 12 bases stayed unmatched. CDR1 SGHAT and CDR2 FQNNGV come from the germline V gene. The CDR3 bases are TGTGCCAGCAGCCAACAGGGGTCGACCCCGACCTACGAGCAGTACTTC. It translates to CASSQQGSTPTYEQYF.

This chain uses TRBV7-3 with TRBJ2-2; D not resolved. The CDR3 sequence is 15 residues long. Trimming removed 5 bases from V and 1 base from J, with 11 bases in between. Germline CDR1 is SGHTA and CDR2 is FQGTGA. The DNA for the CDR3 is TGTGCCAGCAGCCCCCTTATTAGGAACACCGGGGAGCTGTTTTTT. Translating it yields CASSPLIRNTGELFF. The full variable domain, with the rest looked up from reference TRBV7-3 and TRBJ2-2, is GAGVSQTPSNKVTEKGKYVELRCDPISGHTALYWYRQSLGQGPEFLIYFQGTGAADDSGLPNDRFFAVRPEGSVSTLKIQRTERGDSAVYLCASSPLIRNTGELFFGEGSRLTVL.

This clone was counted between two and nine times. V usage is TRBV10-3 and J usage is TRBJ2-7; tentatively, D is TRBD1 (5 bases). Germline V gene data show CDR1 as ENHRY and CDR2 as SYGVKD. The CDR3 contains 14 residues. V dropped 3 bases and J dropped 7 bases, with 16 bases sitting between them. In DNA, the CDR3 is TGTGCCATCAGTGACGTCGGGTCAGGGCTTGAGCAGTACTTC. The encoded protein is CAISDVGSGLEQYF.

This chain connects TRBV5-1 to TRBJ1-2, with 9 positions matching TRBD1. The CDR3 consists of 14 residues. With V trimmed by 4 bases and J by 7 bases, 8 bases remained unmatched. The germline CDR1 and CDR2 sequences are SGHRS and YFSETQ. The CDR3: CASSPWGQGGGYTF. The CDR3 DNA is TGCGCCAGCAGCCCATGGGGACAGGGCGGTGGCTACACCTTC.

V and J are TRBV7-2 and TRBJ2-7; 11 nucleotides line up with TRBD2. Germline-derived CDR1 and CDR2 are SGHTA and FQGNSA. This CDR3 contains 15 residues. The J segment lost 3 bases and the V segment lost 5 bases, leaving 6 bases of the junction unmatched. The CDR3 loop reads CASSQGLAEFYEQYF. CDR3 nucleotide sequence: TGTGCCAGCAGCCAGGGACTAGCGGAATTCTACGAGCAGTACTTC.

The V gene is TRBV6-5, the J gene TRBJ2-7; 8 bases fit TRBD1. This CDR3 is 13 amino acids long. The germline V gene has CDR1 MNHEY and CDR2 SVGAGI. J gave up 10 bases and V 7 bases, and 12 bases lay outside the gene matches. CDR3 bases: TGTGCCAGCACCGGGACAGGACTACGAGAACAGTACTTC. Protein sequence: CASTGTGLREQYF.

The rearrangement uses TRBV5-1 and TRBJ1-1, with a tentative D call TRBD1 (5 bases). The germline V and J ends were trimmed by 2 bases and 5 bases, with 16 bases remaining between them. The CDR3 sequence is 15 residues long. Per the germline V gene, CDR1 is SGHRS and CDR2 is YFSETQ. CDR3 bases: TGCGCCAGCAGCTTAGTCCAGGGTGTGAGAACTGAAGCTTTCTTT. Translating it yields CASSLVQGVRTEAFF.

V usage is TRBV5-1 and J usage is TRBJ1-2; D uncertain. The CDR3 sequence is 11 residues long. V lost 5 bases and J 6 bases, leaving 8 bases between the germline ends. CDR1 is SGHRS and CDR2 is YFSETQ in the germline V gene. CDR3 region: CASRSGDGYTF. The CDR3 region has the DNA TGCGCCAGCAGGTCTGGGGATGGCTACACCTTC.

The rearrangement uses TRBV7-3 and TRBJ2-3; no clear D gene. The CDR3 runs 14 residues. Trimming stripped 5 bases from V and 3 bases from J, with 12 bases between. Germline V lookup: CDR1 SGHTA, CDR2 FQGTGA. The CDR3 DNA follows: TGTGCCAGCAGCCTTTTCTCAAGTACAGATACGCAGTATTTT. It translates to CASSLFSSTDTQYF.

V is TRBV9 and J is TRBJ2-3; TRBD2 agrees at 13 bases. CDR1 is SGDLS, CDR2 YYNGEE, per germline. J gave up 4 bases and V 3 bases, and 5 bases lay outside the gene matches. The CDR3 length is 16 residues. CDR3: CASSAGLAGVADTQYF. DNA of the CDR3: TGTGCCAGCAGCGCCGGACTAGCGGGAGTGGCAGATACGCAGTATTTT.

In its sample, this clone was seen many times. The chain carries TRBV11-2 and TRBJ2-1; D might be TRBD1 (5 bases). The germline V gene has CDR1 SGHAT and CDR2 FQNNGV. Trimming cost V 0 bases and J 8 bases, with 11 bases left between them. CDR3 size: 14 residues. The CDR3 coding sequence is TGTGCCAGCAGCTTAGAGATCCAGGGCCATGAGCAGTTCTTC. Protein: CASSLEIQGHEQFF.

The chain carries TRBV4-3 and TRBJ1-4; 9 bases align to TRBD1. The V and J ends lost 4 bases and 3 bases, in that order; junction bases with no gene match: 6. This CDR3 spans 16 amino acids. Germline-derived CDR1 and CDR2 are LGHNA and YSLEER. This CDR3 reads CASSLDRGTANEKLFF. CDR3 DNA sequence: TGCGCCAGCAGCCTCGACAGGGGGACGGCTAATGAAAAACTGTTTTTT.

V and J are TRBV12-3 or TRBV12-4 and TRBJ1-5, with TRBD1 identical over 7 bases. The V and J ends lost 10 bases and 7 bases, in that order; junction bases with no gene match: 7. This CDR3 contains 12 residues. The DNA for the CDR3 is TGTGCCACCAGCGACAGGGAACAGCCCCAGCATTTT. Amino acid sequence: CATSDREQPQHF.

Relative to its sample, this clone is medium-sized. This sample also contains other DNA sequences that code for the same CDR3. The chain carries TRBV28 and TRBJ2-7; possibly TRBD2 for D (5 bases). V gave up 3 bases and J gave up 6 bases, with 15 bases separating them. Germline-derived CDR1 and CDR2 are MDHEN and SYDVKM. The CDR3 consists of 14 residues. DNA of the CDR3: TGTGCCAGCAGTTTTGGGCTAGCAGGTGGCGAGCAGTACTTC. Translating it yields CASSFGLAGGEQYF.

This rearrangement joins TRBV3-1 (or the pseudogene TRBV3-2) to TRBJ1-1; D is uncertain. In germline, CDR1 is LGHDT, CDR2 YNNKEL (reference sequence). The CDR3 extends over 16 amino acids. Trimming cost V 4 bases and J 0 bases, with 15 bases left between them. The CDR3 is CASSLYRPGVNTEAFF. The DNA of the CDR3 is TGTGCCAGCAGCCTTTATAGACCCGGGGTGAACACTGAAGCTTTCTTT.

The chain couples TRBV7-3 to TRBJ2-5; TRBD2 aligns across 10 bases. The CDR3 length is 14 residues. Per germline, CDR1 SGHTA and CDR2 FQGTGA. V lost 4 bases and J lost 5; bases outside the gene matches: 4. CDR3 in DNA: TGTGCCAGCAGCTCTCAAGCGGGAGGGGAGACCCAGTACTTC. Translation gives CASSSQAGGETQYF.

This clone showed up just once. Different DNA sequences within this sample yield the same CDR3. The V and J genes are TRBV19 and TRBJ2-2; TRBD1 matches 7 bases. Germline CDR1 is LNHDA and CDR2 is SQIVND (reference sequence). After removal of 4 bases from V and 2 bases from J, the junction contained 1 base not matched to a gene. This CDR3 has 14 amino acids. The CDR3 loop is CASSRTGNTGELFF. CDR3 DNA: TGTGCCAGTAGTAGGACAGGTAACACCGGGGAGCTGTTTTTT.

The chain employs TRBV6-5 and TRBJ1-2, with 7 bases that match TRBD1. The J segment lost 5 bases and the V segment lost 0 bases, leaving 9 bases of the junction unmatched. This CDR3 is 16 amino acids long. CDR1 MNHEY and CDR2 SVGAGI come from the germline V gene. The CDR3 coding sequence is TGTGCCAGCAGTTACTCGACGGTTGGCAGGGGGTATGGCTACACCTTC. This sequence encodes CASSYSTVGRGYGYTF.

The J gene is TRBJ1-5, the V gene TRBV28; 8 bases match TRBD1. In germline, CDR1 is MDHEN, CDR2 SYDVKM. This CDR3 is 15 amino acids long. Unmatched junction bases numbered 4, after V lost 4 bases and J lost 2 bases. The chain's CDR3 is CASSSGGAGNQPQHF. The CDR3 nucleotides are TGTGCCAGCAGTTCAGGGGGCGCTGGCAATCAGCCCCAGCATTTT. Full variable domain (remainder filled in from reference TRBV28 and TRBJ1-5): DVKVTQSSRYLVKRTGEKVFLECVQDMDHENMFWYRQDPGLGLRLIYFSYDVKMKEKGDIPEGYSVSREKKERFSLILESASTNQTSMYLCASSSGGAGNQPQHFGDGTRLSIL.

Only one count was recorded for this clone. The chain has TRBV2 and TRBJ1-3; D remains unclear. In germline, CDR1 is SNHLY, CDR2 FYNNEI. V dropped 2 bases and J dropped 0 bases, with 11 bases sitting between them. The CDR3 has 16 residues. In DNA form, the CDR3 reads TGTGCCAGCAGTGAATGGTTTAGCTACTCTGGAAACACCATATATTTT. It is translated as CASSEWFSYSGNTIYF.